This record concerns one T cell receptor (beta chain) sequence. Authors' methods: The authors estimated nucleated cell counts from reference gene primer amplification. Profiling relied on immunoSEQ multiplex PCR, and the TCRdb table lists in-frame clones only, not all of them. Clonal size and the V and J genes are those of that table, whereas D and trimming came from the DNA. This table holds some 130,000 clones, 75% to 90% found once. Seattle researchers signed up patients amid active infection and tracked them longitudinally. The data were obtained in a study of blood T cell repertoires in COVID-19. In the study overall: T cells, B-cell-depleted T cells, or PBMCs provided the cDNA or gDNA that served as material.

Germline assignment: CDR1 MNHNY and CDR2 SVGAGI (reference sequence). CDR3 length equals 13 residues. V dropped 6 bases and J dropped 7; count of bases not matched to a gene: 7. Sequencing input: peripheral blood. This chain joins TRBV6-6 and TRBJ1-2; 8 nucleotides match TRBD1. The receptor comes from a man between 60 and 75 years old with COVID-19, enrolled during active disease. The CDR3: CASSGQGEAGYTF. The CDR3 coding sequence is TGTGCCAGCAGCGGACAGGGCGAGGCTGGCTACACCTTC.